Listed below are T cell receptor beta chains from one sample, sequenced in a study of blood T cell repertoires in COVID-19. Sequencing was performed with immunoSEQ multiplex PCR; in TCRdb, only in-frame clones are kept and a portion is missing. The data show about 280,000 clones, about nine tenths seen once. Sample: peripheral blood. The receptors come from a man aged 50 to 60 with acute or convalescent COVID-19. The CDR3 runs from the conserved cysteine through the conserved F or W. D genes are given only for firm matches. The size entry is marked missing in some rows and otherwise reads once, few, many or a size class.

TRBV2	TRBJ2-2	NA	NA	TGTGCCAGCAGTGGGGGAGTGGGCACCGGGGAGCTGTTTTTT	CASSGGVGTGELFF
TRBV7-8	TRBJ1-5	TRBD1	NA	TGTGCCAGCAGCCCAGCCGGGACAGGGCGCTCTAATCAGGCCCAGCATTTT	CASSPAGTGRSNQAQHF
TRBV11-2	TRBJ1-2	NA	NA	TGTGCCAGCAGCCCTAGCGTCAGGAGTCGCACGGGCTATGGCTACACCTTC	CASSPSVRSRTGYGYTF
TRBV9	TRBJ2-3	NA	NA	TGTGCCAGCAGCGTACAGGGTTTGGGCCCAGATACGCAGTATTTT	CASSVQGLGPDTQYF
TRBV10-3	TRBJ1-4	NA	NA	TGTGCCATCAGTGCAAGGGGAACTAATGAAAAACTGTTTTTT	CAISARGTNEKLFF
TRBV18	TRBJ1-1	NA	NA	TGTGCCAGCTCACCTTTGGAGGGCTGGGACACTGAAGCTTTCTTT	CASSPLEGWDTEAFF
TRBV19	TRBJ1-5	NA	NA	TGTGCCAGTAGTATAGCACCCGGGTTCGGCAATCAGCCCCAGCATTTT	CASSIAPGFGNQPQHF
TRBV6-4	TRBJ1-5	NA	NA	TGTGCCAGCAGACTACAGGATAGCAATCAGCCCCAGCATTTT	CASRLQDSNQPQHF
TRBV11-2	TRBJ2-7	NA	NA	TGTGCCAGCAGCCCGAGGGGCGGGGTTTCCCCTGGCGAGCAGTACTTC	CASSPRGGVSPGEQYF
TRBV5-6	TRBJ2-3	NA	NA	TGTGCCAGCAGCTTGAGACAGCCCACAGATACGCAGTATTTT	CASSLRQPTDTQYF
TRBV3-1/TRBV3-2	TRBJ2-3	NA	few	TGTGCCAGCAGCCGCACAGGGTCCAGCACAGATACGCAGTATTTT	CASSRTGSSTDTQYF
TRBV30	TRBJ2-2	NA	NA	TGTGCCTGGAGTCCGGTTGGGGGCCTTCCTATTAACACCGGGGAGCTGTTTTTT	CAWSPVGGLPINTGELFF
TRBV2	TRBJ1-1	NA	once	TGTGCCAGCAGTGAACATGAGGCCCTCGGCACTGAAGCTTTCTTT	CASSEHEALGTEAFF
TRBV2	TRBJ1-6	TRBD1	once	TGTGCCAGCAGCGACAGGGGGCTTCGTTCACCCCTCCACTTT	CASSDRGLRSPLHF
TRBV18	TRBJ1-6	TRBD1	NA	TGTGCCAGCTCACTTCGGACAGGGGAGGATTCACCCCTCCACTTT	CASSLRTGEDSPLHF
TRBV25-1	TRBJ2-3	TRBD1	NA	TGTGCCAGCAGTGAAGAGGGGACAGGGTTTGGGGCAGATACGCAGTATTTT	CASSEEGTGFGADTQYF
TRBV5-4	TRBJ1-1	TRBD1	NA	TGTGCCAGCAGCTCAAGTCCCGGGACAGGGTTGAACACTGAAGCTTTCTTT	CASSSSPGTGLNTEAFF
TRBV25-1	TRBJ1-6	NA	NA	TGTGCCAGCAGTGATAGTTCGAGGTCCTATAATTCACCCCTCCACTTT	CASSDSSRSYNSPLHF